This T cell receptor beta chain stems from a study of CD8+ T cells in alopecia areata. Germline assignment: CDR1 SGHRS and CDR2 YFSETQ. There are 15 residues in the CDR3. Trimming left V 4 bases short and J 2 bases short, with 12 bases between. Treatment meaning: oral pan-JAK inhibitor, 5-10 mg twice daily. Sorted populations comprised CD4+ and CD8+ T cells obtained from PBMCs. Reverse transcribed after extraction, RNA yielded cDNA as the sequencing template. Assay used: immunoSEQ multiplex PCR; TCRdb lists only in-frame clones, some missing. The table records around 300,000 clones, approximately 60% of them present only once.

The sequence was collected from a human donor with alopecia areata. The V call is TRBV5-1, the J call TRBJ2-2, with D hard to call. The material sequenced was CD4+ T cells sorted from blood, taken around week 54, from a patient treated with tofacitinib. CDR3 DNA: TGCGCCAGCAGCAGAACCCGGCCTAACACCGGGGAGCTGTTTTTT. Encoded protein: CASSRTRPNTGELFF.